The 20 T cell receptor beta chains below come from one sample, sequenced in a study of T cells in Graves' hyperthyroidism and ophthalmopathy. Authors of the study amplified TCR beta CDR3 regions from RNA transcripts. HTBI primers were employed in a first-round RT-PCR of the TCR CDR3. One entry per CDR3 protein results from TCRdb running MiXCR on the multiplex PCR reads. The sample contains over 250,000 distinct CDR3 sequences, approximately 26% of which appear only once. The sample taken for sequencing was blood. The receptors shown here come from a man aged 40-49 years with Graves' hyperthyroidism that later progressed to Graves' ophthalmopathy.

This clonotype was observed many times. The chain joins TRBV28 to TRBJ1-3; TRBD1 matches 7 bases. CDR3 length equals 15 residues. In germline, CDR1 is MDHEN, CDR2 SYDVKM. The J segment lost 0 bases and the V segment lost 5 bases, leaving 4 bases of the junction unmatched. The CDR3 DNA sequence: TGTGCCAGCAGTCAGGGGGGCGACTCTGGAAACACCATATATTTT. Translation gives CASSQGGDSGNTIYF.

This clonotype has ten or more counts. J is TRBJ2-7 and V is TRBV3-1; 8 nucleotides match TRBD2. The length of the CDR3 is 17 residues. Germline CDR1 is LGHDT and CDR2 is YNNKEL (reference sequence). Trimming took 4 bases from V and 7 from J; bases not matched to a gene: 18. The CDR3 region has the DNA TGTGCCAGCAGCCCCCGATTCTCTAGCGGGCGTGCTCGAGAGCAGTACTTC. This encodes CASSPRFSSGRAREQYF.

This clonotype was found many times. The chain is built from TRBV20-1 and TRBJ2-7; D ambiguous. Germline V CDR1 and CDR2: DFQATT, SNEGSKA (reference sequence). Deletions cut 3 bases from V and 0 bases from J, with 12 bases between. CDR3 length: 14 amino acids. CDR3 amino acids: CSASRARSSYEQYF. CDR3 nucleotides: TGCAGTGCTAGTCGGGCGAGGAGCTCCTACGAGCAGTACTTC.

The rearrangement joins TRBV6-1 to TRBJ1-2, with TRBD1 identical over 8 bases. CDR3 length: 17 amino acids. CDR1 is MNHNS and CDR2 is SASEGT in the germline V gene. Unmatched junction bases numbered 12, after V lost 6 bases and J lost 0 bases. CDR3 loop: CASSHKGPDRANYGYTF. The CDR3 nucleotides read TGTGCCAGCAGCCATAAGGGACCGGACAGGGCTAACTATGGCTACACCTTC.

This clonotype was seen many times. The chain links TRBV30 to TRBJ1-2; possibly TRBD1 for D (5 bases). CDR1 and CDR2 (germline): GTSNPN, SVGIG (reference sequence). CDR3 size: 13 residues. The germline V and J ends were trimmed by 4 bases and 6 bases, with 15 bases remaining between them. The CDR3 reads CAWKGQAVHGYTF. The CDR3 DNA is TGTGCCTGGAAGGGGCAGGCGGTACATGGCTACACCTTC.

This clonotype occurred a few times. The chain combines TRBV27 with TRBJ1-2; TRBD1 matches at 7 bases. This CDR3 is 13 amino acids long. J was trimmed by 6 bases and V by 4 bases; bases with no gene match: 5. Germline loops: CDR1 MNHEY, CDR2 SMNVEV (reference sequence). CDR3 in DNA: TGTGCCAGCAGTTCAGGGGGTAGGAATGGCTACACCTTC. Translation: CASSSGGRNGYTF.

This clonotype was counted many times. The genes are TRBV20-1 and TRBJ2-5; TRBD2 aligns across 8 bases. Germline V gives CDR1 DFQATT, CDR2 SNEGSKA (reference sequence). V dropped 5 bases and J dropped 0; count of bases not matched to a gene: 8. The CDR3 has 15 amino acids. Written as DNA, the CDR3 is TGCAGTGCTCAGCGGGGCGGGAGGAACCAAGAGACCCAGTACTTC. As protein: CSAQRGGRNQETQYF.

This clonotype was picked up many times. The genes are TRBV12-3 or TRBV12-4 and TRBJ1-5; D gene ambiguous. Trimming removed 5 bases at V and 5 bases at J, with 10 bases between. The CDR3 spans 13 residues. In DNA form, the CDR3 reads TGTGCCAGCAGTAGGACCGATGATCAGCCCCAGCATTTT. Translating gives CASSRTDDQPQHF.

This clonotype was counted many times. This sequence joins TRBV18 and TRBJ2-5; D assignment may be TRBD1 or TRBD2 (5 bases each). The CDR3 sequence is 14 residues long. The V gene lost 3 bases and the J gene lost 5 bases, with 13 bases spanning the gap. In germline, CDR1 is KGHSH, CDR2 LQKENI. CDR3 sequence reads: CASSPARGRETQYF. The CDR3 DNA sequence: TGTGCCAGCTCACCCGCCCGGGGACGGGAGACCCAGTACTTC.

The sample holds many counts of this clonotype. This rearrangement joins TRBV12-3 or TRBV12-4 to TRBJ2-1, with TRBD2 identical over 8 bases. There are 15 residues in the CDR3. After removal of 8 bases from V and 3 bases from J, the junction contained 9 bases not matched to a gene. This CDR3 is CASGGGTSHYNEQFF. The CDR3 coding sequence is TGTGCCAGCGGCGGCGGGACTAGTCACTACAATGAGCAGTTCTTC.

This clonotype came up many times. V and J are TRBV11-2 and TRBJ2-2, with D unresolved. Germline CDR1 is SGHAT and CDR2 is FQNNGV. CDR3 length: 13 residues. Between the trimmed V and J ends, which lost 9 bases and 7 bases, there was a span of 15 bases. In DNA, the CDR3 is TGTGCCAGTCTAGATATGTTTGGCGGGGAGCTGTTTTTT. Its translation is CASLDMFGGELFF.

This clonotype was counted ten times or more. The gene calls are TRBV10-3 and TRBJ1-3; no clear D gene. This CDR3 spans 16 amino acids. CDR1 and CDR2 (germline): ENHRY, SYGVKD. V was shortened by 0 bases and J by 0 bases, with 9 bases between the two germline ends. The CDR3 bases are TGTGCCATCAGTGAGTCGCGCGGGAGCTCTGGAAACACCATATATTTT. It encodes CAISESRGSSGNTIYF.

V usage is TRBV20-1 and J usage is TRBJ2-7; 8 bases are shared with TRBD1. From germline, CDR1 is DFQATT and CDR2 SNEGSKA (reference sequence). This CDR3 has 11 amino acids. V gave up 6 bases and J gave up 6 bases; unmatched junction bases: 4. CDR3 nucleotide sequence: TGCAGTGCAACGACAGGGGTCGAGCAGTACTTC. This encodes CSATTGVEQYF.

This chain connects TRBV7-8 to TRBJ2-7; no reliable D call. The germline V gene encodes CDR1 SGHVS and CDR2 FQNEAQ. The CDR3 length is 16 residues. Deletions cut 2 bases from V and 2 bases from J, with 16 bases between. As DNA, the CDR3 is TGTGCCAGCAGCTTATTGCCCCTGACCGATACCTACGAGCAGTACTTC. It encodes CASSLLPLTDTYEQYF.

This clonotype showed up many times. The chain combines TRBV11-2 with TRBJ2-5, with D perhaps TRBD2 (5 bases). V gave up 5 bases and J gave up 3 bases, with 19 bases separating them. CDR3 length: 16 amino acids. The V gene's germline CDR1 is SGHAT and CDR2 FQNNGV. The CDR3: CASSERDGPAEETQYF. The CDR3 DNA sequence: TGTGCCAGCAGCGAACGGGATGGACCAGCGGAAGAGACCCAGTACTTC.

There are many counts of this clonotype. CDR3 protein: CASSSGRVGGRWETQYF. CDR3 bases: TGTGCCAGCTCCTCTGGACGTGTCGGGGGAAGGTGGGAGACCCAGTACTTC. This chain uses TRBV19 with TRBJ2-5, with TRBD2 as a possible D gene (6 bases). The CDR3 spans 17 residues. Per the germline V gene, CDR1 is LNHDA and CDR2 is SQIVND (reference sequence). V lost 9 bases to trimming and J lost 5 bases, with 28 bases between them.

In this sample, this clonotype turned up many times. The chain joins TRBV29-1 to TRBJ1-1, with 7 bases that match TRBD1. Trimming removed 7 bases from V and 1 base from J; junction bases left unmatched: 0. The CDR3 length is 11 residues. Germline-derived CDR1 and CDR2 are SQVTM and ANQGSEA. The CDR3 DNA is TGCAGCGGACAGGGGAACACTGAAGCTTTCTTT. Residues: CSGQGNTEAFF.

This clonotype has ten or more counts. The rearrangement joins TRBV28 to TRBJ2-7, with D maybe TRBD1 (5 bases). Per germline, CDR1 MDHEN and CDR2 SYDVKM. Trimming shortened V by 1 base and J by 6 bases, and 16 bases separated the two germline ends. The CDR3 is 15 amino acids. The CDR3 loop is CASSLYRPRAGEQYF. DNA for the CDR3: TGTGCCAGCAGTTTATATCGGCCCAGGGCTGGCGAGCAGTACTTC.

The chain joins TRBV6-1 to TRBJ1-3; no firm D call. The CDR3 sequence is 15 residues long. Germline CDR1 MNHNS, CDR2 SASEGT. Trimming stripped 6 bases from V and 0 bases from J, with 12 bases between. This CDR3 reads CASSLNWASGNTIYF. Here the CDR3 DNA reads TGTGCCAGCAGCCTTAACTGGGCCTCTGGAAACACCATATATTTT.

This clonotype was detected ten times or more. The chain joins TRBV6-2 or TRBV6-3 to TRBJ2-1, with D hard to call. Between the trimmed V and J ends, which lost 10 bases and 2 bases, there was a span of 15 bases. This CDR3 is 14 amino acids long. The germline gives CDR1 MNHEY, CDR2 SVGEGT. This CDR3 is CATYPLGTYNEQFF. Written as DNA, the CDR3 is TGTGCCACCTACCCCCTGGGGACCTACAATGAGCAGTTCTTC.